The 11 T cell receptor beta chains given below trace back to one sample, sequenced in a study of beta chain features in type 1 diabetes. Expressed TCRB transcripts got sequenced, as all isolated RNA was reverse transcribed. The repertoire was sequenced with immunoSEQ multiplex PCR; TCRdb's copy has only in-frame clones and lacks some. The sample carries about 620,000 clones, about 16% recorded once. The sequenced sample consisted of naive CD4+ T cells from blood. These receptors originate from a man between 18 and 35 years old in good health.

This clone turned up a few times. The chain uses TRBV28 and TRBJ1-2; no clear D. V shed 7 bases and J shed 8 bases, with 20 bases lying between them. The CDR3 extends over 14 amino acids. Germline V gives CDR1 MDHEN, CDR2 SYDVKM. This chain's CDR3 is CASKGGSAGWGYTF. Here the CDR3 DNA reads TGTGCCAGCAAAGGAGGCTCGGCTGGATGGGGCTACACCTTC.

This clone appeared a few times. V usage is TRBV7-2 and J usage is TRBJ2-4; D perhaps matches TRBD1 (6 bases). The CDR3 runs 15 residues. Trimming pared 1 base from V and 8 bases from J, leaving 15 bases between. Germline V lookup: CDR1 SGHTA, CDR2 FQGNSA. CDR3 sequence: CASSLDIPGEHIQYF. The CDR3 region has the DNA TGTGCCAGCAGCTTAGATATCCCAGGGGAGCACATTCAGTACTTC.

This clone was detected a few times. The V and J genes are TRBV6-5 and TRBJ2-1; D not certain. Germline-derived CDR1 and CDR2 are MNHEY and SVGAGI. V lost 6 bases and J lost 0, with 9 bases in between. CDR3 size: 14 residues. The CDR3 sequence: CASSYEPSYNEQFF. CDR3 nucleotide sequence: TGTGCCAGCAGCTACGAGCCCTCCTACAATGAGCAGTTCTTC.

This sequence joins TRBV27 and TRBJ1-6, with D maybe TRBD1 (6 bases). V dropped 7 bases and J dropped 8 bases, with 15 bases sitting between them. The CDR3 is 14 residues long. CDR1 and CDR2 from the germline V gene are MNHEY and SMNVEV (reference sequence). CDR3 in DNA: TGTGCCAGCACTAGGACAGACTCTTATTCACCCCTCCACTTT. Protein sequence: CASTRTDSYSPLHF.

This clone turned up a few times. The V gene is TRBV30, the J gene TRBJ1-6; no clear D. The CDR3 totals 12 residues. Looked up from germline, CDR1 is GTSNPN and CDR2 is SVGIG (reference sequence). V gave up 0 bases and J gave up 6 bases, with 3 bases separating them. The CDR3 is CAWSVLNSPLHF. CDR3 coding DNA: TGTGCCTGGAGTGTACTTAATTCACCCCTCCACTTT.

This rearrangement joins TRBV7-9 to TRBJ1-5; D is possibly TRBD1 (5 bases). V was trimmed by 5 bases and J by 6 bases, leaving 14 bases between them. CDR3 length equals 14 residues. CDR1 is SEHNR and CDR2 is FQNEAQ in the germline V gene (reference sequence). Here the CDR3 DNA reads TGTGCCAGCAGCCGGGACCGTTTTAGTCAGCCCCAGCATTTT. This sequence encodes CASSRDRFSQPQHF.

The chain recombines TRBV7-9 with TRBJ2-1; TRBD1 is a possible D gene (6 bases). Germline V gene lookup returns CDR1 SEHNR and CDR2 FQNEAQ (reference sequence). The ends were cut back, 5 bases at V and 6 bases at J, with 17 bases in the middle. This CDR3 spans 15 amino acids. Here the CDR3 reads CASSPTGLGANEQFF. The CDR3 nucleotides read TGTGCCAGCAGCCCCACCGGCCTGGGGGCCAATGAGCAGTTCTTC.

This sequence joins TRBV4-2 and TRBJ1-2; 8 bases align to TRBD1. Losses at the gene ends were 1 base for V and 7 bases for J; bases not matched to a gene: 8. CDR1 is LGHNA and CDR2 is YNFKEQ in the germline V gene. The CDR3 is 15 amino acids. The CDR3, as DNA: TGTGCCAGCAGCCAAGCACCCAGGGGGCGGTTTGGCTACACCTTC. Its translation is CASSQAPRGRFGYTF.

The chain carries TRBV5-4 and TRBJ2-7; D gene uncertain. CDR1 and CDR2 from the germline V gene are SGHNT and YYREEE (reference sequence). This CDR3 contains 13 residues. Deletions cut 0 bases from V and 3 bases from J, with 7 bases between. The CDR3 region is CASSLVDRYEQYF. DNA of the CDR3: TGTGCCAGCAGCTTGGTAGACCGCTACGAGCAGTACTTC.

The V call is TRBV5-1, the J call TRBJ1-1; D not resolved. The CDR3 runs 15 residues. CDR1 is SGHRS and CDR2 is YFSETQ in the germline V gene. V dropped 4 bases and J dropped 2 bases, with 15 bases sitting between them. The CDR3 reads CASSAQATGNTEAFF. CDR3 DNA: TGCGCCAGCAGCGCTCAGGCTACGGGAAACACTGAAGCTTTCTTT.

The table lists this clone with a few counts. Germline and junction disagree at one end, which may indicate a read error. The gene calls are TRBV2 and TRBJ2-7; 8 bases are shared with TRBD2. From germline, CDR1 is SNHLY and CDR2 FYNNEI. This CDR3 is 12 amino acids long. Here the CDR3 reads CASSETAGARDF. In nucleotides, the CDR3 is TGTGCCAGCAGTGAAACAGCGGGGGCCCGAGATTTC. Full variable domain (missing parts from reference TRBV2 and TRBJ2-7): EPEVTQTPSHQVTQMGQEVILRCVPISNHLYFYWYRQILGQKVEFLVSFYNNEISEKSEIFDDQFSVERPDGSNFTLKIRSTKLEDSAMYFCASSETAGARDFGPGTRLTVT.